The 29 T cell receptor beta chains below all came from one sample that was sequenced in a study of shared clonotypes between healthy human individuals. TCRdb's copy holds only in-frame clones and misses some; the assay was immunoSEQ multiplex PCR. The data hold 2 million to 2.5 million clones, with 90% to 97% observed a single time. Sequencing was performed on naive CD4+ T cells sorted from blood. Subset reported: CD45RA+ positively selected. Every receptor here comes from a man between 18 and 35 years old in good health.

This chain joins TRBV30 and TRBJ2-7; 7 bases are shared with TRBD1. V lost 2 bases and J lost 4; bases outside the gene matches: 8. The CDR3 extends over 14 amino acids. Germline-derived CDR1 and CDR2 are GTSNPN and SVGIG (reference sequence). CDR3 sequence reads: CAWSTTGQPYEQYF. CDR3 DNA: TGTGCCTGGAGTACCACGGGACAGCCATACGAGCAGTACTTC.

For this clone: Other DNA sequences within the sample encode an identical CDR3. This chain joins TRBV6-5 and TRBJ1-4, with 10 nucleotides matching TRBD1. Germline CDR1 and CDR2: MNHEY and SVGAGI. The CDR3 consists of 13 residues. The junction had 1 base not matched to a gene; V was cut back by 5 bases and J by 7 bases. CDR3 DNA: TGTGCCAGCAGTCGGGACAGGGGTGAAAAACTGTTTTTT. The encoded protein is CASSRDRGEKLFF.

The chain carries TRBV7-9 and TRBJ2-2, with 7 bases aligning to TRBD1. CDR1 and CDR2 from the germline V gene are SEHNR and FQNEAQ (reference sequence). The V and J ends lost 3 bases and 0 bases, in that order; junction bases with no gene match: 4. This CDR3 comprises 16 residues. CDR3 in amino acids: CASSFGQASNTGELFF. As DNA, the CDR3 is TGTGCCAGCAGCTTTGGACAGGCTTCGAACACCGGGGAGCTGTTTTTT.

About this clone itself: The junction shows a germline mismatch at one end, possibly a read error. This chain joins TRBV7-7 and TRBJ2-7, with D perhaps given as TRBD1 or TRBD2 (5 bases each). The CDR3 runs 13 residues. The germline CDR1 and CDR2 sequences are SSHAT and FNYEAQ (reference sequence). The CDR3 spells CASSLGPQGEQYF. The CDR3 DNA reads as TGTGCTAGCAGCCTGGGACCGCAAGGCGAGCAGTACTTC.

The chain carries TRBV19 and TRBJ1-2; 7 bases line up with TRBD1. The V segment lost 4 bases and the J segment 3 bases; nucleotides outside the gene matches: 2. This CDR3 region has 13 residues. Per the germline V gene, CDR1 is LNHDA and CDR2 is SQIVND (reference sequence). The CDR3 sequence: CASSTGTDYGYTF. CDR3 nucleotide sequence: TGTGCCAGTAGTACGGGGACAGACTATGGCTACACCTTC.

This sequence joins TRBV27 and TRBJ2-3, with TRBD2 matching 9 bases. The CDR3 sequence is 14 residues long. V gave up 3 bases and J gave up 9 bases; unmatched junction bases: 7. Germline V gene data show CDR1 as MNHEY and CDR2 as SMNVEV (reference sequence). The CDR3 bases are TGTGCCAGCAGTTTGAATAGCGGGAGAACAACGCAGTATTTT. Translation gives CASSLNSGRTTQYF.

The chain has TRBV7-9 and TRBJ2-5; 7 bases agree with TRBD2. After removal of 5 bases from V and 3 bases from J, the junction contained 6 bases not matched to a gene. The germline V gene has CDR1 SEHNR and CDR2 FQNEAQ (reference sequence). The CDR3 spans 14 residues. The CDR3 region is CASSPAGWEETQYF. CDR3 bases: TGTGCCAGCAGCCCAGCGGGATGGGAAGAGACCCAGTACTTC.

V and J are TRBV5-1 and TRBJ2-1, with no clear D. The germline gives CDR1 SGHRS, CDR2 YFSETQ. With 0 bases removed from V and 1 base from J, the gap between germline ends came to 11 bases. This CDR3 region has 16 residues. The CDR3 coding sequence is TGCGCCAGCAGCTTGGCGATTATGGGTTCCTACAATGAGCAGTTCTTC. Its translation: CASSLAIMGSYNEQFF.

This rearrangement joins TRBV30 to TRBJ2-7; a weak D match, TRBD2 (5 bases). Trimming left V 0 bases short and J 6 bases short, with 15 bases between. The germline V gene has CDR1 GTSNPN and CDR2 SVGIG (reference sequence). The CDR3 is 14 residues long. CDR3 loop: CAWSVGLGPGEQYF. CDR3 nucleotides: TGTGCCTGGAGTGTTGGACTGGGCCCGGGCGAGCAGTACTTC.

This rearrangement joins TRBV9 to TRBJ2-3; 7 bases fit TRBD2. Looked up from germline, CDR1 is SGDLS and CDR2 is YYNGEE. The CDR3 covers 16 residues. V lost 0 bases, J lost 0 bases, and 4 bases stayed unmatched. The CDR3 loop is CASSVADGRSTDTQYF. The CDR3 DNA reads as TGTGCCAGCAGCGTAGCGGACGGGAGGAGCACAGATACGCAGTATTTT.

The chain is built from TRBV21-1 and TRBJ2-7; the D segment call TRBD2 is taken from the table without a DNA check. TRBV21-1 is a listed pseudogene. This CDR3 is built from 18 residues. The CDR3 protein is CASSKAKRRPPVGYEQYF. Here the CDR3 DNA reads TGTGCCAGCAGCAAAGCCAAGCGGAGGCCTCCCGTAGGATACGAGCAGTACTTC.

The rearrangement links TRBV2 to TRBJ1-6; tentatively, D is TRBD1 (5 bases). In germline, CDR1 is SNHLY, CDR2 FYNNEI. The CDR3 consists of 16 residues. With 10 bases removed from V and 2 bases from J, the gap between germline ends came to 18 bases. CDR3 nucleotides: TGTGCCACCCTAAAGGGTCAGGGCACCTATAATTCACCCCTCCACTTT. Its translation is CATLKGQGTYNSPLHF.

The genes are TRBV27 and TRBJ1-6, with 9 bases identical to TRBD1. J was trimmed by 9 bases and V by 5 bases; bases with no gene match: 8. Germline assignment: CDR1 MNHEY and CDR2 SMNVEV (reference sequence). This CDR3 is 15 amino acids long. CDR3 DNA: TGTGCCAGCAGTATCCGGGACAGGGTCGGTTCACCCCTCCACTTT. Its translation is CASSIRDRVGSPLHF.

V is TRBV25-1 and J is TRBJ1-2, with D unclear. The CDR3 sequence is 17 residues long. Germline CDR1 and CDR2: MGHDK and SYGVNS. V gave up 0 bases and J gave up 3 bases, with 17 bases separating them. This chain's CDR3 is CASSEYFRGETDYGYTF. CDR3 bases: TGTGCCAGCAGTGAATATTTCCGCGGGGAAACCGACTATGGCTACACCTTC.

In the case of this clone: The same CDR3 arises from other DNA sequences in this sample as well. The chain employs TRBV5-1 and TRBJ1-4, with unresolved D. V lost 0 bases and J lost 8, with 8 bases in between. This CDR3 comprises 13 residues. Germline CDR1 and CDR2: SGHRS and YFSETQ. The CDR3 protein is CASSLGAREKLFF. The DNA for the CDR3 is TGCGCCAGCAGCTTGGGGGCCAGAGAAAAACTGTTTTTT.

The chain links TRBV18 to TRBJ2-7; TRBD1 matches at 7 bases. This CDR3 contains 17 residues. Germline trimming cut 5 bases from V and 0 bases from J; bases unmatched to any gene: 13. CDR1 and CDR2 from the germline V gene are KGHSH and LQKENI. The CDR3 region is CASSTSGTATSSYEQYF. DNA of the CDR3: TGTGCCAGCTCAACTTCCGGGACAGCAACCTCCTCCTACGAGCAGTACTTC.

As regards this clone: Other DNA sequences in this sample translate to the same CDR3. This chain connects TRBV28 to TRBJ1-2; D uncertain. The length of the CDR3 is 11 residues. The V end lost 6 bases, the J end lost 0 bases, and 2 bases lay between the germline ends. In germline, CDR1 is MDHEN, CDR2 SYDVKM. CDR3 in DNA: TGTGCCAGCAGGTCTAACTATGGCTACACCTTC. Translated, it gives CASRSNYGYTF.

This clone was detected once. The V and J genes are TRBV6-5 and TRBJ2-5, with D unclear. CDR3 length equals 15 residues. The germline V gene encodes CDR1 MNHEY and CDR2 SVGAGI. V gave up 3 bases and J gave up 10 bases, with 21 bases separating them. The CDR3 nucleotides are TGTGCCAGCAGTTATGGACGGTCCCGTACTATGAGCCAGTACTTC. Encoded protein: CASSYGRSRTMSQYF.

This clone was recorded only once. V is TRBV7-2 and J is TRBJ2-1, with 9 nucleotides matching TRBD2. V gave up 2 bases and J gave up 6 bases; unmatched junction bases: 8. There are 16 residues in the CDR3. In germline, CDR1 is SGHTA, CDR2 FQGNSA. The CDR3 loop is CASSLISAGGPNEQFF. The CDR3 bases are TGTGCCAGCAGCTTAATCTCCGCGGGAGGGCCCAATGAGCAGTTCTTC. The variable domain in full, completed from reference TRBV7-2 and TRBJ2-1, reads GAGVSQSPSNKVTEKGKDVELRCDPISGHTALYWYRQSLGQGLEFLIYFQGNSAPDKSGLPSDRFSAERTGGSVSTLTIQRTQQEDSAVYLCASSLISAGGPNEQFFGPGTRLTVL.

The rearrangement uses TRBV5-8 and TRBJ1-1; D gene ambiguous. Germline lookup yields CDR1 SGHTS and CDR2 YDEGEE. The CDR3 is 14 residues long. Trimming cost V 0 bases and J 0 bases, with 6 bases left between them. The DNA of the CDR3 is TGTGCCAGCAGCTTGGCTGGAATGAACACTGAAGCTTTCTTT. It translates to CASSLAGMNTEAFF.

This chain uses TRBV6-6 with TRBJ2-7; 9 bases line up with TRBD1. Germline CDR1 reads MNHNY; CDR2 reads SVGAGI (reference sequence). This CDR3 has 15 residues. Trimming cost V 3 bases and J 3 bases; bases outside gene matches: 6. The CDR3 reads CASSYPGTGNYEQYF. CDR3 nucleotides: TGTGCCAGCAGTTATCCCGGGACAGGGAACTACGAGCAGTACTTC.

V usage is TRBV11-2 and J usage is TRBJ1-6; D ambiguous. Between the trimmed V and J ends, which lost 0 bases and 4 bases, there was a span of 7 bases. The germline V gene has CDR1 SGHAT and CDR2 FQNNGV. The CDR3 is made up of 15 amino acids. The CDR3 DNA is TGTGCCAGCAGCTTAGACAAGGGATATAATTCACCCCTCCACTTT. Residues: CASSLDKGYNSPLHF. Full variable domain (missing parts from reference TRBV11-2 and TRBJ1-6): EAGVAQSPRYKIIEKRQSVAFWCNPISGHATLYWYQQILGQGPKLLIQFQNNGVVDDSQLPKDRFSAERLKGVDSTLKIQPAKLEDSAVYLCASSLDKGYNSPLHFGNGTRLTVT.

The V call is TRBV7-2, the J call TRBJ2-7, with 11 bases fitting TRBD2. The CDR3 totals 18 residues. CDR1 is SGHTA and CDR2 is FQGNSA in the germline V gene. With 0 bases clipped from V and 4 bases from J, the junction kept 11 bases outside the gene matches. CDR3 amino acids: CASSLALLAGEEIYEQYF. The CDR3 nucleotides are TGTGCCAGCAGCTTAGCGCTACTAGCGGGAGAGGAAATTTACGAGCAGTACTTC.

CDR3 nucleotides: TGTGCCAGCAGCCAAGAGGGGCACACAGATACGCAGTATTTT. It encodes CASSQEGHTDTQYF. The genes are TRBV4-2 and TRBJ2-3; D may be TRBD1 (5 bases). This CDR3 spans 14 amino acids. V lost 0 bases, J lost 2 bases, and 6 bases lay in between. CDR1 and CDR2 (germline): LGHNA, YNFKEQ.

This clone was recorded only once. The sample contains more than one DNA sequence encoding this CDR3. CDR3 sequence (DNA): TGCGCCAGCGGCCAGGGGGACACGCGCTCCTACGAGCAGTACTTC. It yields the protein CASGQGDTRSYEQYF. The rearrangement uses TRBV5-1 and TRBJ2-7; 7 bases map to TRBD1. From germline, CDR1 is SGHRS and CDR2 YFSETQ. Trimming cost V 7 bases and J 0 bases; bases outside gene matches: 10. The length of the CDR3 is 15 residues.

The J gene is TRBJ2-3, the V gene TRBV5-1; D is perhaps TRBD1 or TRBD2 (5 bases each). CDR3 length: 15 amino acids. Per the germline V gene, CDR1 is SGHRS and CDR2 is YFSETQ. V was pared by 4 bases and J by 6 bases, with 18 bases between. The CDR3 nucleotides are TGCGCCAGCAGCCCCGGGACCACCAAGTTTGATACGCAGTATTTT. Its translation: CASSPGTTKFDTQYF.

The V call is TRBV5-1, the J call TRBJ2-2, with 8 bases lining up with TRBD1. V gave up 2 bases and J gave up 1 base; unmatched junction bases: 4. The CDR3 is 16 residues long. Germline CDR1 reads SGHRS; CDR2 reads YFSETQ. The CDR3: CASSFRGQVNTGELFF. The CDR3 nucleotides read TGCGCCAGCAGCTTTCGGGGACAGGTGAACACCGGGGAGCTGTTTTTT.

The chain carries TRBV7-2 and TRBJ1-1, with TRBD1 matching 7 bases. The CDR3 sequence is 13 residues long. The J segment lost 5 bases and the V segment lost 5 bases, leaving 5 bases of the junction unmatched. CDR1 and CDR2 from the germline V gene are SGHTA and FQGNSA. The CDR3 here is CASSRQGRTEAFF. The CDR3 nucleotides are TGTGCCAGCAGCCGACAGGGAAGAACTGAAGCTTTCTTT. The full variable domain, with the rest looked up from reference TRBV7-2 and TRBJ1-1, is GAGVSQSPSNKVTEKGKDVELRCDPISGHTALYWYRQSLGQGLEFLIYFQGNSAPDKSGLPSDRFSAERTGGSVSTLTIQRTQQEDSAVYLCASSRQGRTEAFFGQGTRLTVV.

The rearrangement uses TRBV5-4 and TRBJ1-1; D possibly corresponds to TRBD1 (5 bases). The V end lost 3 bases, the J end lost 3 bases, and 18 bases lay between the germline ends. Germline V gives CDR1 SGHNT, CDR2 YYREEE (reference sequence). The CDR3 has 16 residues. The DNA of the CDR3 is TGTGCCAGCAGCTATCCGGGACCCGAAACGTACACTGAAGCTTTCTTT. This sequence encodes CASSYPGPETYTEAFF.